These T cell receptor beta chains were read from a single sample in a study of control samples from healthy donors and cancer patients. Generated by immunoSEQ multiplex PCR, the TCRdb table keeps only in-frame clones and is missing some. Of some 150,000 clones in the sample, 75% to 95% were seen once. The material sequenced was blood. These receptor sequences come from a man aged 18 to 30 in good health. Each CDR3 is given with its conserved first and last residue. Each record gives: J gene, clone size, D gene, V gene, CDR3 DNA, CDR3 protein. D genes are given only for firm matches. Not every row has a clone size; where given, it reads once, few, many or a size class.

TRBJ2-7,once,TRBD1,TRBV24-1,TGTGCCACCAGCCTCAGGGGGCCGGGGCGATACGAGCAGTACTTC,CATSLRGPGRYEQYF
TRBJ2-3,NA,TRBD2,TRBV5-1,TGCGCCAGCAGCTTAGGGAGGGATCGCACAGATACGCAGTATTTT,CASSLGRDRTDTQYF
TRBJ1-3,NA,NA,TRBV19,TGTGCCAGTAGCGCCGGGACACTGGGTGACACCATATATTTT,CASSAGTLGDTIYF
TRBJ1-1,NA,TRBD1,TRBV15,TGTGCCACCAGCAGTGCTACAGGGGGCCGGACTGAAGCTTTCTTT,CATSSATGGRTEAFF
TRBJ1-6,NA,TRBD1,TRBV2,TGTGCCAGCAGTCTGGGACAGGGAAATAATTCACCCCTCCACTTT,CASSLGQGNNSPLHF
TRBJ1-3,NA,TRBD1,TRBV7-8,TGTGCCAGCAGCCTAGGGACAGGCGCGGCCTCCACCATATATTTT,CASSLGTGAASTIYF
TRBJ2-1,NA,NA,TRBV4-1,TGCGCCAGCAGCCAAACCTCCCGGGGGACCTGGGATGAGCAGTTCTTC,CASSQTSRGTWDEQFF
TRBJ1-5,NA,TRBD1,TRBV6-6,TGTGCCAGCGGGTACAGGGACAGGGGAAATCAGCCCCAGCATTTT,CASGYRDRGNQPQHF
TRBJ2-2,NA,NA,TRBV2,TGTGCCAGCACCGAAGTCCCGACCGGGGAGCTGTTTTTT,CASTEVPTGELFF
TRBJ1-6,NA,NA,TRBV3-1/TRBV3-2,TGTGCCAGCAGCCAAGAAGGGCCCCCTAATTCACCCCTCCACTTT,CASSQEGPPNSPLHF
TRBJ2-2,NA,NA,TRBV29-1,TGCAGCATCGCCGGGACTCCCTCCGGGGAGCTGTTTTTT,CSIAGTPSGELFF
TRBJ1-1,NA,NA,TRBV6-1,TGTGCCAGCAGTACCTCTCAGGGGAACACTGAAGCTTTCTTT,CASSTSQGNTEAFF
TRBJ1-2,NA,NA,TRBV29-1,TGCAGCGTCGGGGAGGGGGGAGGCTACACCTTC,CSVGEGGGYTF
TRBJ2-3,NA,TRBD2,TRBV18,TGTGCCAGCTCACCTTCCGGGACTAGCGGGGGATGGAGCACAGATACGCAGTATTTT,CASSPSGTSGGWSTDTQYF